The subject of this entry is one T cell receptor (beta chain). The data were obtained in a study of CD8 T cells in Susac syndrome. The CDR3 runs to 14 residues. CDR1 is MDHEN, CDR2 SYDVKM, per germline. V was clipped by 6 bases and J by 5 bases, with 16 bases between them. An input of 0.5 to 1 ug of RNA was subjected to reverse transcription using random hexamers. TCRdb ran MiXCR on the immunoSEQ multiplex PCR reads and lists one entry per CDR3 protein. The sample records some 200,000 distinct CDR3 sequences, about 95% being singletons. This TCR was sampled from a human donor in good health. Sequencing was carried out using CD4+ T cells from PBMCs. This chain connects TRBV28 to TRBJ1-2; possible D gene TRBD1, 5 bases. The CDR3 nucleotides read TGTGCCAGCAGCGGACCAGATAAGGGGTATGGCTACACCTTC. Protein: CASSGPDKGYGYTF.